This T cell receptor beta chain was captured by sequencing in a study of T-cell reconstitution after alpha-beta-depleted transplantation in children. This clonotype was seen a handful of times. Its antigen is unidentified. Notes on the study in general: By one year post-transplant, T-cell counts and diversity largely arose from T cells that were newly produced.

TCRbeta library construction was performed incorporating unique molecular identifiers. Using its own MiXCR run on the PCR reads, TCRdb lists one record per CDR3 protein. The table has 600,000 or so distinct CDR3 sequences, 23% seen once. This CDR3 has 12 amino acids. CDR1 DFQATT and CDR2 SNEGSKA come from the germline V gene (reference sequence). V was cut by 3 bases and J by 4 bases, with 7 bases left in between. The chain is built from TRBV20-1 and TRBJ2-1; D is uncertain. The origin of this receptor is a boy less than two years old who had a stem cell transplant for acute myeloid leukemia, so the T cells may come from the graft donor. Here the sequenced sample was PBMCs, mostly from graft donor cells, taken 360 days after TCRalphabeta/CD19-depleted stem cell transplant. DNA for the CDR3: TGCAGTGCTAGCCAAGAATACAATGAGCAGTTCTTC. As protein: CSASQEYNEQFF.